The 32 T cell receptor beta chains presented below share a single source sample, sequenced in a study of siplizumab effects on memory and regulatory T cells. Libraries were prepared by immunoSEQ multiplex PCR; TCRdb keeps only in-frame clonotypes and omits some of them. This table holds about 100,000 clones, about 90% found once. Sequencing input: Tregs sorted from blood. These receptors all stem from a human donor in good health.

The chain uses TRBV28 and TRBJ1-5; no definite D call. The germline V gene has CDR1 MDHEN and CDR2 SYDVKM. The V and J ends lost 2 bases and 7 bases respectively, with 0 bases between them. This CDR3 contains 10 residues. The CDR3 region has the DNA TGTGCCAGCAGTTTACAGCCCCAGCATTTT. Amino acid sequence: CASSLQPQHF. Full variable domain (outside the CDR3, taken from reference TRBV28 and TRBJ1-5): DVKVTQSSRYLVKRTGEKVFLECVQDMDHENMFWYRQDPGLGLRLIYFSYDVKMKEKGDIPEGYSVSREKKERFSLILESASTNQTSMYLCASSLQPQHFGDGTRLSIL.

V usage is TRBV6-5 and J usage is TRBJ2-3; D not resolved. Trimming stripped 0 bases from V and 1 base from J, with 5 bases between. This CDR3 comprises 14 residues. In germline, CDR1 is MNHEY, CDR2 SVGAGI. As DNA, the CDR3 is TGTGCCAGCAGTTACTCGTCCGGCACAGATACGCAGTATTTT. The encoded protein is CASSYSSGTDTQYF.

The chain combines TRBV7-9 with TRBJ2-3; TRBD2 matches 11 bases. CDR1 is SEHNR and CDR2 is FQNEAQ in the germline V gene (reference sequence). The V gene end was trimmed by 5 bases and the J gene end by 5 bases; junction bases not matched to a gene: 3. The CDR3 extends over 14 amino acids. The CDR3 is CASSLGLAGDTQYF. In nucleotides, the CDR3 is TGTGCCAGCAGCCTCGGACTAGCGGGAGATACGCAGTATTTT.

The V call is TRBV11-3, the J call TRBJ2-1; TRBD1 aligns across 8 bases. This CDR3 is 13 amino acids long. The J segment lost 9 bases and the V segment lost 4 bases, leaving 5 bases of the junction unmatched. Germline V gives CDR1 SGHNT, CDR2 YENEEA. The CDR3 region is CASSWTGTAEQFF. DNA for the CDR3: TGTGCCAGCAGCTGGACAGGGACTGCTGAGCAGTTCTTC.

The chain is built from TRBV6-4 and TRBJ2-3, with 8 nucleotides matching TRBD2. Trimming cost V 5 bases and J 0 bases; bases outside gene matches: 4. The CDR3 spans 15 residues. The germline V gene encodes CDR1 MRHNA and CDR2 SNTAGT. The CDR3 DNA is TGTGCCAGCAGTATTAGCGGGGCCAGCACAGATACGCAGTATTTT. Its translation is CASSISGASTDTQYF.

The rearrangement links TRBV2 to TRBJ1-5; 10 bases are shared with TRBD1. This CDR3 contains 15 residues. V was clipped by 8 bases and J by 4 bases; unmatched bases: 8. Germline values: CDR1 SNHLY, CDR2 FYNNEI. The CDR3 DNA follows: TGTGCCAGCTCCGTAATGGGACAGGGGAATCAGCCCCAGCATTTT. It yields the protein CASSVMGQGNQPQHF.

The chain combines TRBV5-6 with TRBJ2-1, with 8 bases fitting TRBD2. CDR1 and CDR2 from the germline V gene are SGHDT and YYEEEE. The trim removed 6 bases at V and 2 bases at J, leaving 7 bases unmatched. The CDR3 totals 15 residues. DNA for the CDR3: TGTGCCAGCACCGTTACTAGCGGACCCTACAATGAGCAGTTCTTC. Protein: CASTVTSGPYNEQFF.

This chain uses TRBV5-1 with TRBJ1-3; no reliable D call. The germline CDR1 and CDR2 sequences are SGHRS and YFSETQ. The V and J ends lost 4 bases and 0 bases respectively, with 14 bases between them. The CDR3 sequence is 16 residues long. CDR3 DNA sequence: TGCGCCAGCAGCCCCTTGGACTCCAGCTCTGGAAACACCATATATTTT. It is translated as CASSPLDSSSGNTIYF. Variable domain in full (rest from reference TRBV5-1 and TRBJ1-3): KAGVTQTPRYLIKTRGQQVTLSCSPISGHRSVSWYQQTPGQGLQFLFEYFSETQRNKGNFPGRFSGRQFSNSRSEMNVSTLELGDSALYLCASSPLDSSSGNTIYFGEGSWLTVV.

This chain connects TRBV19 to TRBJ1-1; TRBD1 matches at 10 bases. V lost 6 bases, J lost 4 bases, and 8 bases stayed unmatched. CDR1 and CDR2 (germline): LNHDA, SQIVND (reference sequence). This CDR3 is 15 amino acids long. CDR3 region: CASSTSDRGRTEAFF. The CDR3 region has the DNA TGTGCCAGTAGCACCTCAGACAGGGGGCGCACTGAAGCTTTCTTT.

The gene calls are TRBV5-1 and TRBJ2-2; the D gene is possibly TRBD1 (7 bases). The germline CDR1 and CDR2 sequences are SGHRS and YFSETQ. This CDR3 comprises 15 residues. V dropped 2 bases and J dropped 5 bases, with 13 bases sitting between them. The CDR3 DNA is TGCGCCAGCAGCTTCGCAGGGGGAGGAACCGGGGAGCTGTTTTTT. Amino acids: CASSFAGGGTGELFF.

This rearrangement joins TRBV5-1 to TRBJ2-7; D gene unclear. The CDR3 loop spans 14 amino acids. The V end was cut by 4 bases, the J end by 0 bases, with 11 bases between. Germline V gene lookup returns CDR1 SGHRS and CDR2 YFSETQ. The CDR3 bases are TGCGCCAGCAGCCATGACGGTTCCTCCTACGAGCAGTACTTC. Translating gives CASSHDGSSYEQYF.

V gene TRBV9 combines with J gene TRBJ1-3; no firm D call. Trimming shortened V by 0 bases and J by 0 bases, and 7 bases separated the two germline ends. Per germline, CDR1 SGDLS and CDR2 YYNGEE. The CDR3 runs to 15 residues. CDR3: CASSVGVSSGNTIYF. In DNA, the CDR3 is TGTGCCAGCAGCGTAGGCGTCAGCTCTGGAAACACCATATATTTT.

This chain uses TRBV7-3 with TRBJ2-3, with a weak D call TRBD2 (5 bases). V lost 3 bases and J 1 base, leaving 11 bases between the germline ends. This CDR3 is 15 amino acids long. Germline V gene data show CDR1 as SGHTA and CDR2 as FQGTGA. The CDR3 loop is CASSFQVGGTDTQYF. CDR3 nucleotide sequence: TGTGCCAGCAGCTTTCAAGTCGGGGGCACAGATACGCAGTATTTT.

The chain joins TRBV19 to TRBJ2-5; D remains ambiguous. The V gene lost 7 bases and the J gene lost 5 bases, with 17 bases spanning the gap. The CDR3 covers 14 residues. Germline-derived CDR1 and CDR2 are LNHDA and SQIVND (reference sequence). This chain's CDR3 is CASKKGTLWETQYF. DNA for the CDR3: TGTGCCAGTAAAAAGGGTACCCTTTGGGAGACCCAGTACTTC.

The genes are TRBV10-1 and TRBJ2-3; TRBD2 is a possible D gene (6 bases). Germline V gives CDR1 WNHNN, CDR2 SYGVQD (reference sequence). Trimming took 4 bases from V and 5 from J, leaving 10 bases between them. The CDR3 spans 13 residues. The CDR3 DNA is TGCGCCAGCAGTGTTAATAGCGGAGATACGCAGTATTTT. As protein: CASSVNSGDTQYF.

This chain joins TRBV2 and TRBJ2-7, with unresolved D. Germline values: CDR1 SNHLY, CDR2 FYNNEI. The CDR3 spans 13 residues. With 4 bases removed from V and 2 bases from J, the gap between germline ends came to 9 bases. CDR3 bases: TGTGCCAGCAGTGTCGAGACCGCCTACGAGCAGTACTTC. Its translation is CASSVETAYEQYF.

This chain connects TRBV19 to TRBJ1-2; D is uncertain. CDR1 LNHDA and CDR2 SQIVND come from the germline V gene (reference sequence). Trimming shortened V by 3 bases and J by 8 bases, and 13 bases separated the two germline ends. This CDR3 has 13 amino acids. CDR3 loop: CASSIRMTRGYTF. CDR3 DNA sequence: TGTGCCAGTAGTATCAGGATGACAAGGGGCTACACCTTC.

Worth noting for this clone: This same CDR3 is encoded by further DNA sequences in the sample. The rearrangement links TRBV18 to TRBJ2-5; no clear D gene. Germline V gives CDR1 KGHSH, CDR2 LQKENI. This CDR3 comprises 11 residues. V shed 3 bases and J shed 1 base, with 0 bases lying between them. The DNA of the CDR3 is TGTGCCAGCTCACCCCAAGAGACCCAGTACTTC. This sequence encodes CASSPQETQYF.

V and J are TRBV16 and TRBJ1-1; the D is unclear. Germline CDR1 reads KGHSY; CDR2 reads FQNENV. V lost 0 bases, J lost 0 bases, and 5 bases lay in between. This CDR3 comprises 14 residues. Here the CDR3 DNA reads TGTGCCAGCAGCCAATCTTACATGAACACTGAAGCTTTCTTT. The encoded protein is CASSQSYMNTEAFF.

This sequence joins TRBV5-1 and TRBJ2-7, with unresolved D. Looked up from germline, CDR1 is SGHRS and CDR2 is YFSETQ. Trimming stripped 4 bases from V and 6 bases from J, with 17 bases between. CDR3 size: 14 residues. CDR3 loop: CASSLDLWGGEQYF. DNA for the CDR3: TGCGCCAGCAGCCTTGATCTCTGGGGTGGCGAGCAGTACTTC.

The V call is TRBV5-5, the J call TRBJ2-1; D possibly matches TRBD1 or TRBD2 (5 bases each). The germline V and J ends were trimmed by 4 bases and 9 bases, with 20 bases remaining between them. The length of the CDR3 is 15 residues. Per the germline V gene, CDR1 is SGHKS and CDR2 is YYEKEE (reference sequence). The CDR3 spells CASSPVGTPNGEQFF. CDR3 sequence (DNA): TGTGCCAGCAGCCCGGTTGGGACCCCTAACGGTGAGCAGTTCTTC.

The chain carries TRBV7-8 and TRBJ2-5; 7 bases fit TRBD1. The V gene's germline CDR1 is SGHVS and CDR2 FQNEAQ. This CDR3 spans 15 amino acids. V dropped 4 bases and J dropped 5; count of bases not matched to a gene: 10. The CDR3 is CASSSTGVSRETQYF. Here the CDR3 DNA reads TGTGCCAGCAGCTCAACAGGGGTTAGTCGGGAGACCCAGTACTTC.

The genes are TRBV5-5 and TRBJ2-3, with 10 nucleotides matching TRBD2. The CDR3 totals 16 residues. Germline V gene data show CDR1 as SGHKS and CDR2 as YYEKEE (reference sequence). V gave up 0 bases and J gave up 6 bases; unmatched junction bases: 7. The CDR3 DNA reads TGTGCCAGCAGCTTGGTAATGCTAGCGGGAGACGATACGCAGTATTTT. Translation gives CASSLVMLAGDDTQYF.

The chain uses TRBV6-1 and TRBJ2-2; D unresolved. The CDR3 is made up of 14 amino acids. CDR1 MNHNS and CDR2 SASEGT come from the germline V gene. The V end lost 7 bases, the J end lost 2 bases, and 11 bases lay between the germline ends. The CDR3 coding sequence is TGTGCCAGCACGAGCAACTCAAACACCGGGGAGCTGTTTTTT. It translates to CASTSNSNTGELFF.

The CDR3 nucleotides are TGTGCCAGCAGCCCGACCGGGACAGGGGGCTTCTATGGCTACACCTTC. Protein: CASSPTGTGGFYGYTF. This chain connects TRBV7-8 to TRBJ1-2; TRBD1 aligns across 12 bases. The germline CDR1 and CDR2 sequences are SGHVS and FQNEAQ. The CDR3 consists of 16 residues. J was trimmed by 4 bases and V by 5 bases; bases with no gene match: 8.

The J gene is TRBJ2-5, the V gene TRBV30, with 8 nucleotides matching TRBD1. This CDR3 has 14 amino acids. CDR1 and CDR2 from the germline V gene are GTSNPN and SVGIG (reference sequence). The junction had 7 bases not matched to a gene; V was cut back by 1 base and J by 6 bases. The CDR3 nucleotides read TGTGCCTGGAGTGGGGGGCAGGGGGCGAAGACCCAGTACTTC. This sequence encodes CAWSGGQGAKTQYF.

Here the CDR3 reads CASRSGVVGQPQHF. The DNA for the CDR3 is TGTGCCAGTAGATCAGGGGTTGTCGGTCAGCCCCAGCATTTT. The chain carries TRBV19 and TRBJ1-5; D is perhaps TRBD1 (6 bases). There are 14 residues in the CDR3. Germline CDR1 and CDR2: LNHDA and SQIVND (reference sequence). V lost 6 bases to trimming and J lost 6 bases, with 15 bases between them. The whole variable domain, remainder taken from reference TRBV19 and TRBJ1-5, is DGGITQSPKYLFRKEGQNVTLSCEQNLNHDAMYWYRQDPGQGLRLIYYSQIVNDFQKGDIAEGYSVSREKKESFPLTVTSAQKNPTAFYLCASRSGVVGQPQHFGDGTRLSIL.

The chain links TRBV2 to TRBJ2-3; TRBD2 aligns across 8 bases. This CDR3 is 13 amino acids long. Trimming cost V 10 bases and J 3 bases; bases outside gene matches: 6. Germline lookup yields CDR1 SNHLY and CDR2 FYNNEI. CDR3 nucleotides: TGTGCCAAGACTAGCGCCCTTACAGATACGCAGTATTTT. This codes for CAKTSALTDTQYF. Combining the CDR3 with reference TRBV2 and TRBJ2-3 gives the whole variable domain EPEVTQTPSHQVTQMGQEVILRCVPISNHLYFYWYRQILGQKVEFLVSFYNNEISEKSEIFDDQFSVERPDGSNFTLKIRSTKLEDSAMYFCAKTSALTDTQYFGPGTRLTVL.

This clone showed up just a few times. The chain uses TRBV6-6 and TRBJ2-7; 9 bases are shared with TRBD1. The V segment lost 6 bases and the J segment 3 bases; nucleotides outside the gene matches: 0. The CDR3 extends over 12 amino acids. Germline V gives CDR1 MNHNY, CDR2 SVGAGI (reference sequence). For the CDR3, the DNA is TGTGCCAGCAGGGACAGGGGCTACGAGCAGTACTTC. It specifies CASRDRGYEQYF.

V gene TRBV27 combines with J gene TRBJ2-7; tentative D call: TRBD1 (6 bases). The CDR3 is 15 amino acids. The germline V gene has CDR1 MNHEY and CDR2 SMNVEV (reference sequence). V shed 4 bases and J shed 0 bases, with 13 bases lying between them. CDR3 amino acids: CASSWGPGLSYEQYF. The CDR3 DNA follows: TGTGCCAGCAGTTGGGGGCCCGGTCTCTCCTACGAGCAGTACTTC.

The CDR3 reads CATSRDPVWTGGHEQYF. The CDR3 DNA reads as TGTGCCACCAGCAGAGATCCGGTTTGGACAGGGGGGCACGAGCAGTACTTC. The rearrangement joins TRBV15 to TRBJ2-7, with 10 nucleotides matching TRBD1. This CDR3 has 17 residues. Trimming removed 0 bases from V and 5 bases from J; junction bases left unmatched: 10. CDR1 is LNHNV and CDR2 is YYDKDF in the germline V gene (reference sequence).

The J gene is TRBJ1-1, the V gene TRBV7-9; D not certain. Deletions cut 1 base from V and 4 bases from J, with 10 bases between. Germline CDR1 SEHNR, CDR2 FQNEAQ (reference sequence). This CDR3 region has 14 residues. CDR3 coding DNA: TGTGCCAGCAGCTTAGGGGTGGCGGGCACTGAAGCTTTCTTT. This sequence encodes CASSLGVAGTEAFF.